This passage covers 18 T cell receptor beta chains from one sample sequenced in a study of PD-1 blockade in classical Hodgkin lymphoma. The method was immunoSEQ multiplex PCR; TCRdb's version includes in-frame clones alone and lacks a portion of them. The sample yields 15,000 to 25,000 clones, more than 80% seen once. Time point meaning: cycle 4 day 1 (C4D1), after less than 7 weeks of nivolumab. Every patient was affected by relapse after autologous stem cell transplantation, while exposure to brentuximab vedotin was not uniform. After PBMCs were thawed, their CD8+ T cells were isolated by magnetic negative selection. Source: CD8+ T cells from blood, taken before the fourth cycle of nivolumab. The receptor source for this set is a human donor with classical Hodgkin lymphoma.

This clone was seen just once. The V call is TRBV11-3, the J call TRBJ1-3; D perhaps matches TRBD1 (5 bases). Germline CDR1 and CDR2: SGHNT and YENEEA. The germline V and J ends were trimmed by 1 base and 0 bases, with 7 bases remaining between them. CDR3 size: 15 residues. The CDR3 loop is CASSLAGNSGNTIYF. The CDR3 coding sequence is TGTGCCAGCAGCTTAGCAGGGAACTCTGGAAACACCATATATTTT.

The CDR3 protein is CASSVYGGWGDTQYF. The CDR3, as DNA: TGTGCCAGCAGCGTATACGGGGGCTGGGGAGATACGCAGTATTTT. The J gene is TRBJ2-3, the V gene TRBV9; D tentatively fits TRBD1 or TRBD2 (6 bases each). The germline V gene has CDR1 SGDLS and CDR2 YYNGEE. Trimming shortened V by 1 base and J by 5 bases, and 14 bases separated the two germline ends. The CDR3 contains 15 residues.

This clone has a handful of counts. CDR3 amino acids: CASSDRDWAPLHF. The CDR3 bases are TGTGCCAGCAGTGACAGGGATTGGGCACCCCTCCACTTT. This sequence joins TRBV9 and TRBJ1-6, with 7 bases fitting TRBD1. This CDR3 has 13 amino acids. The junction had 7 bases not matched to a gene; V was cut back by 5 bases and J by 11 bases. Per the germline V gene, CDR1 is SGDLS and CDR2 is YYNGEE.

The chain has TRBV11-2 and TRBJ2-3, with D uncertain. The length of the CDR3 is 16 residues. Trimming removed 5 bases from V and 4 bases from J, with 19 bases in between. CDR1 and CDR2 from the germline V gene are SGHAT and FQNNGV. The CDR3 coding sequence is TGTGCCAGCAGCCAACGACTTTCTGACCCACCAGATACGCAGTATTTT. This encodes CASSQRLSDPPDTQYF. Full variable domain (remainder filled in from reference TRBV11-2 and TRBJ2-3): EAGVAQSPRYKIIEKRQSVAFWCNPISGHATLYWYQQILGQGPKLLIQFQNNGVVDDSQLPKDRFSAERLKGVDSTLKIQPAKLEDSAVYLCASSQRLSDPPDTQYFGPGTRLTVL.

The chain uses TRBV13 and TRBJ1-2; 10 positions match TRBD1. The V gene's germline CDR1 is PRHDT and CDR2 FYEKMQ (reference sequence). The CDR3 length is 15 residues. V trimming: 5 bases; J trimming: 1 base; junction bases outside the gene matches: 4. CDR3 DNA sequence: TGTGCCAGCAGCACAGGACAGGGGGTTAACTATGGCTACACCTTC. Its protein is CASSTGQGVNYGYTF.

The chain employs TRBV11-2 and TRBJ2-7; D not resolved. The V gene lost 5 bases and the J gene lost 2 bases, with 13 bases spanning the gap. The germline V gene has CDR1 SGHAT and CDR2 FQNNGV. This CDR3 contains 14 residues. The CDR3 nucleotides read TGTGCCAGCAGCCCCCTCGCAGGTACCTACGAGCAGTACTTC. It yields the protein CASSPLAGTYEQYF.

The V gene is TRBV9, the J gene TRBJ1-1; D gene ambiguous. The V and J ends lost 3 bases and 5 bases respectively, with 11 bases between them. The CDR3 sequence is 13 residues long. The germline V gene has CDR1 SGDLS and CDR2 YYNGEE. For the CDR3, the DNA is TGTGCCAGCAGCGGGGGTTCAAGAACTGAAGCTTTCTTT. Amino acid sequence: CASSGGSRTEAFF.

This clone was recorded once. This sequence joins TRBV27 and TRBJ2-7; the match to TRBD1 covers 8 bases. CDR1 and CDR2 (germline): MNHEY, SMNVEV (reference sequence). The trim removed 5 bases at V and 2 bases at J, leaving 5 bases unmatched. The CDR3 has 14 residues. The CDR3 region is CASSAGTGPYEQYF. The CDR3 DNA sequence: TGTGCCAGCAGTGCCGGGACAGGACCCTACGAGCAGTACTTC.

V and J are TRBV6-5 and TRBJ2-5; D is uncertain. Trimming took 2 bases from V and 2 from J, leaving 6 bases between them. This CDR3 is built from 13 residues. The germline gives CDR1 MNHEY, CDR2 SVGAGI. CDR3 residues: CASSYVSQETQYF. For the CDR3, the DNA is TGTGCCAGCAGTTACGTCAGTCAAGAGACCCAGTACTTC.

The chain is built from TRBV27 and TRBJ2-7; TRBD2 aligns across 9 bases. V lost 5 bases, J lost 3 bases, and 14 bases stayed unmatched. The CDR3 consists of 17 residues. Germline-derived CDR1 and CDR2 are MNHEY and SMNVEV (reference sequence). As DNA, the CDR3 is TGTGCCAGCAGTCCCCGGGGGAGCGGGGGGCCGTTCTACGAGCAGTACTTC. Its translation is CASSPRGSGGPFYEQYF.

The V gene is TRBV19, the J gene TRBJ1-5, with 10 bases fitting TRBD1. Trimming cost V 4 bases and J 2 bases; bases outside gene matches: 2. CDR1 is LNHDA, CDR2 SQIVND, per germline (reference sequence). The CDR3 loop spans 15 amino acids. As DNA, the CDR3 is TGTGCCAGTAGTACCGACAGGGGGCGCAATCAGCCCCAGCATTTT. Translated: CASSTDRGRNQPQHF.

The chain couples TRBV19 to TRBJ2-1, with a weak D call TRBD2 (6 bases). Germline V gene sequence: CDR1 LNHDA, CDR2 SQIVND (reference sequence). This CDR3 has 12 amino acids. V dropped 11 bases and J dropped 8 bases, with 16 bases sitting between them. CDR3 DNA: TGTGCCGCCGGAGGAGGGATCGATGAGCAGTTCTTC. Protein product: CAAGGGIDEQFF.

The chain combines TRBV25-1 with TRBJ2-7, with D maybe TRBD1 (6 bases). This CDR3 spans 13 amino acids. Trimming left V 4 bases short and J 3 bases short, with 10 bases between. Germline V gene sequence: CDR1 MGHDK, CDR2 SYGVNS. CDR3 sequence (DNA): TGTGCCAGCAGTGTCACAGGGAACTACGAGCAGTACTTC. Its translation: CASSVTGNYEQYF.

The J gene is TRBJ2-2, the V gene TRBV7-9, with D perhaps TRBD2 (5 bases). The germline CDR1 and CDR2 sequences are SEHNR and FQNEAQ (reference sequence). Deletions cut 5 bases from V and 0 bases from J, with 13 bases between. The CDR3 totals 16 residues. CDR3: CASSNRELPNTGELFF. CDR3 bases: TGTGCCAGCAGCAACCGGGAACTCCCGAACACCGGGGAGCTGTTTTTT. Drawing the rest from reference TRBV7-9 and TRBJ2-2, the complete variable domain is DTGVSQNPRHKITKRGQNVTFRCDPISEHNRLYWYRQTLGQGPEFLTYFQNEAQLEKSRLLSDRFSAERPKGSFSTLEIQRTEQGDSAMYLCASSNRELPNTGELFFGEGSRLTVL.

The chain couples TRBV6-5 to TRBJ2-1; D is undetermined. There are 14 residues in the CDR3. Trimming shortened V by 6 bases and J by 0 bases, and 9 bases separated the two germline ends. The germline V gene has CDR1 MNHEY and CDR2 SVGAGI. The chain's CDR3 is CASSRPGSYNEQFF. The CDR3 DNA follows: TGTGCCAGCAGCCGACCGGGCTCCTACAATGAGCAGTTCTTC.

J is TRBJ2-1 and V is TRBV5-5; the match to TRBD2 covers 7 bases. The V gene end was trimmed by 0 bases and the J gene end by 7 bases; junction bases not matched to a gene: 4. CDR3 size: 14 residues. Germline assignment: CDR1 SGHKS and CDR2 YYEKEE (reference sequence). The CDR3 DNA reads TGTGCCAGCAGCTTGGGGCTAGCGGCTAATGAGCAGTTCTTC. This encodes CASSLGLAANEQFF.

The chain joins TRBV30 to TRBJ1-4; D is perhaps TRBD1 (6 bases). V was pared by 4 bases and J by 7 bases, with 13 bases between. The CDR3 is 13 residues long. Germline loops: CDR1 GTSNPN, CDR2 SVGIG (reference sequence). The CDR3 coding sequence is TGTGCCTGGAACAGGGTCTATGTTGAAAAACTGTTTTTT. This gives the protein CAWNRVYVEKLFF.

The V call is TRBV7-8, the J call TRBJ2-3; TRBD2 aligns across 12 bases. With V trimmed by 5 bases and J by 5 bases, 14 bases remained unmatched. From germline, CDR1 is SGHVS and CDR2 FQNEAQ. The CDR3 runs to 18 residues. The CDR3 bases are TGTGCCAGCAGCGCCCCCGGGCCTAGCGGGGGGGTCTTAGATACGCAGTATTTT. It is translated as CASSAPGPSGGVLDTQYF.